This record looks at one T cell receptor (beta chain) sequence and its context. Its target is not known. Study-level points and caveats: Tumor Treg TCRs overlapped most with tumor naive CD4+ cells.

Semi-nested PCR with Nested Universal Primer A followed constant-region reverse priming of full-length variable regions. TCRdb recomputed calls from the 5' RACE reads with MiXCR, one row per CDR3 protein. The sample gives fewer than 55,000 distinct CDR3 sequences, roughly 22% of which show up once; roughly 4.5% is in the top ten. This CDR3 contains 20 residues. CDR1 is MDHEN, CDR2 SYDVKM, per germline. V was shortened by 9 bases and J by 0 bases, with 31 bases between the two germline ends. The sorted Tregs were CD4+CD25+CD127-/low cells. The sequence came from a female donor with breast cancer. This rearrangement joins TRBV28 to TRBJ2-3, with a weak D call TRBD2 (8 bases). Sequencing used Tregs sorted from a lymph node. For the CDR3, the DNA is TGTGCCAGTTTTCCGGGACTAGGGGGCGGCGAGCTAACTAGCACAGATACGCAGTATTTT. This codes for CASFPGLGGGELTSTDTQYF.